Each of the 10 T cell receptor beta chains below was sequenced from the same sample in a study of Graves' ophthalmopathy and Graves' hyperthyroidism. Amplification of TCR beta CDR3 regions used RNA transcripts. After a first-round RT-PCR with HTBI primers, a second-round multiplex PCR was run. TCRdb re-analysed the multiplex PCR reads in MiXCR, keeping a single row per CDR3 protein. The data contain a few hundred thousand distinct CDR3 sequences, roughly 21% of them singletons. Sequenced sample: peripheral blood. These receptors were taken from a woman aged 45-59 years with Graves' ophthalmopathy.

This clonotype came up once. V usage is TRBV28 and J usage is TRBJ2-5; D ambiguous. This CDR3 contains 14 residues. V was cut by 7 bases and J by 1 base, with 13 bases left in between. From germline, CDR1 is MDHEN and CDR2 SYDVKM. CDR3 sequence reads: CASTRLGPQETQYF. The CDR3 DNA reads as TGTGCCAGCACCAGATTGGGTCCCCAAGAGACCCAGTACTTC.

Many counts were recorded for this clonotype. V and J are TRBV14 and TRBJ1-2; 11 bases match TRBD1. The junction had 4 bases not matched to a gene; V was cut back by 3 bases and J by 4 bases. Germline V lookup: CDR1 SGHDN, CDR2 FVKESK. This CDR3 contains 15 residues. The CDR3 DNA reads TGTGCCAGCAGCCACCGGACAGGGGGCATCTATGGCTACACCTTC. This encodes CASSHRTGGIYGYTF.

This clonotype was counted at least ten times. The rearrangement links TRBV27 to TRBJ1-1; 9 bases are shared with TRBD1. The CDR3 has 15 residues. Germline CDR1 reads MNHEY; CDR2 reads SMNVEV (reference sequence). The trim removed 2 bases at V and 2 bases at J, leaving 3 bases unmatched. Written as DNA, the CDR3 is TGTGCCAGCAGTTTACTTACAGGGGGCAACACTGAAGCTTTCTTT. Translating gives CASSLLTGGNTEAFF.

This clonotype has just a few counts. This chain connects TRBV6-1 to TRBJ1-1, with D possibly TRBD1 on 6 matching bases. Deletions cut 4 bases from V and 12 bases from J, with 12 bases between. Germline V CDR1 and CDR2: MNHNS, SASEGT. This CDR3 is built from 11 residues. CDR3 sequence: CASSVKQGPFF. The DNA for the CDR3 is TGTGCCAGCAGTGTTAAACAGGGTCCTTTCTTT.

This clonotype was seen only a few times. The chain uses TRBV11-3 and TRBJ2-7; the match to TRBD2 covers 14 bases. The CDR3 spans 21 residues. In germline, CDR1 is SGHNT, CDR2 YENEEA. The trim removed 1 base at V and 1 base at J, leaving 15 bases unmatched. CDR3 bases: TGTGCCAGCAGCTTAGTTGTGGGGACTAGCGGGAGTCCCGATTTGTCCTACGAGCAGTACTTC. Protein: CASSLVVGTSGSPDLSYEQYF.

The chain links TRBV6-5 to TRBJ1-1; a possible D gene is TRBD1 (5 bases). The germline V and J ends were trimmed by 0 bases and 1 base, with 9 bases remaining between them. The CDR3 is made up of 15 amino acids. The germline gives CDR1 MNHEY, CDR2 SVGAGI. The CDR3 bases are TGTGCCAGCAGTTACTCAGGGCAGGGGAACACTGAAGCTTTCTTT. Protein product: CASSYSGQGNTEAFF.

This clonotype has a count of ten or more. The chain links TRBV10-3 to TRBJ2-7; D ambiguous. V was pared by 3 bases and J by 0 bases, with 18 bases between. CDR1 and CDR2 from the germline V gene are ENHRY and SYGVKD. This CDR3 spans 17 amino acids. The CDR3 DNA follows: TGTGCCATCAGTGACTTTTGGGGTTCGGACGCCTCCTACGAGCAGTACTTC. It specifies CAISDFWGSDASYEQYF.

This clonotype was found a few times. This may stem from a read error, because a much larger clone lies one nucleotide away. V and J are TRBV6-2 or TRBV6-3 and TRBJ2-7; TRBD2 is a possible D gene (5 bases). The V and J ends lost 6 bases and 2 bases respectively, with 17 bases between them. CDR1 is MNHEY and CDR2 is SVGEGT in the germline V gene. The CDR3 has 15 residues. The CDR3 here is CASRYQSGDPYEQYF. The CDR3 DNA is TGTGCCAGCAGATACCAGTCCGGGGATCCCTACGAGCAGTACTTC.

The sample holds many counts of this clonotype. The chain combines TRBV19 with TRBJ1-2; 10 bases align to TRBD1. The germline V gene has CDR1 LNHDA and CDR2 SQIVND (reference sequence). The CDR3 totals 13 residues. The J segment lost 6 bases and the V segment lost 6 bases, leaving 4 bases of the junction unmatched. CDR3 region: CASSPTGGDGYTF. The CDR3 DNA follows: TGTGCCAGTAGCCCGACAGGGGGCGATGGCTACACCTTC.

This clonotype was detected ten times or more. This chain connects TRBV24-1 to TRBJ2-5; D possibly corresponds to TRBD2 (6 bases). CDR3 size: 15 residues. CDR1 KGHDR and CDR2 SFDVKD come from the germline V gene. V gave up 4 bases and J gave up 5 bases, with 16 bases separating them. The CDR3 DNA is TGTGCCACCAGTGACTCCGGGACTGTGTTGGAGACCCAGTACTTC. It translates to CATSDSGTVLETQYF.